Detailed here is one T cell receptor beta chain. The authors distributed each subset's genomic DNA evenly over several immunoSEQ plates. Bulk PBMC genomic DNA spanned ten immunoSEQ deep plates. This table comes from immunoSEQ multiplex PCR, and its TCRdb copy is limited to in-frame clones, with some not included. The sample contains approximately 500,000 clones, over 70% of which appear only once. The data derive from a study of shared clonotypes between healthy human individuals. V lost 4 bases, J lost 8 bases, and 8 bases stayed unmatched. There are 14 residues in the CDR3. Per germline, CDR1 SGDLS and CDR2 YYNGEE.

The sequence derives from a woman aged 40 to 50 in good health. Some clones in this sample may be carry-over from other donors' samples. Sample: PBMCs. The chain recombines TRBV9 with TRBJ2-4, with 8 bases lining up with TRBD1. The CDR3, as DNA: TGTGCCAGCAGCCTGGACAGGGTTCCGGACATTCAGTACTTC. This sequence encodes CASSLDRVPDIQYF.